The 24 T cell receptor beta chains below all came from one sample that was sequenced in a study of blood T cell repertoires in COVID-19. Here immunoSEQ multiplex PCR was the method, and the copy in TCRdb shows in-frame clones only, minus some. Of fewer than 250,000 clones listed, around 87% are singletons. Sequencing was performed on peripheral blood. Source of these receptors: a man aged 55 to 70 with acute or convalescent COVID-19.

The chain joins TRBV6-5 to TRBJ1-1; D perhaps matches TRBD1 (6 bases). The CDR3 spans 15 residues. V was shortened by 6 bases and J by 4 bases, with 18 bases between the two germline ends. CDR1 is MNHEY, CDR2 SVGAGI, per germline. Here the CDR3 reads CASSPVQGRGTEAFF. Written as DNA, the CDR3 is TGTGCCAGCAGCCCCGTCCAGGGGAGGGGCACTGAAGCTTTCTTT.

The V gene is TRBV7-6, the J gene TRBJ1-1; 8 bases are a match to TRBD1. Germline V gene data show CDR1 as SGHVS and CDR2 as FNYEAQ. The CDR3 has 16 residues. The ends lost 5 bases at V and 1 base at J; junction bases unmatched: 9. Here the CDR3 reads CASSLQGASPNTEAFF. The CDR3 DNA reads TGTGCCAGCAGCCTCCAGGGGGCTTCTCCGAACACTGAAGCTTTCTTT.

The rearrangement uses TRBV6-1 and TRBJ1-1; TRBD1 might be the D (6 bases). The CDR3 spans 13 residues. Germline CDR1 is MNHNS and CDR2 is SASEGT. V was clipped by 3 bases and J by 6 bases, with 11 bases between them. CDR3 region: CASSDRGGAEAFF. DNA for the CDR3: TGTGCCAGCAGTGACAGGGGAGGGGCTGAAGCTTTCTTT.

This chain links TRBV2 with TRBJ1-1; D is ambiguous. The CDR3 spans 15 residues. V was clipped by 4 bases and J by 4 bases, with 16 bases between them. Germline V gene lookup returns CDR1 SNHLY and CDR2 FYNNEI. In nucleotides, the CDR3 is TGTGCCAGCAGTGTGGGTGCGGGAACTTCCACTGAAGCTTTCTTT. Its translation: CASSVGAGTSTEAFF. Variable domain in full (rest from reference TRBV2 and TRBJ1-1): EPEVTQTPSHQVTQMGQEVILRCVPISNHLYFYWYRQILGQKVEFLVSFYNNEISEKSEIFDDQFSVERPDGSNFTLKIRSTKLEDSAMYFCASSVGAGTSTEAFFGQGTRLTVV.

The gene calls are TRBV7-3 and TRBJ2-2; 8 bases are shared with TRBD2. Germline CDR1 is SGHTA and CDR2 is FQGTGA. The CDR3 consists of 19 residues. With 1 base clipped from V and 4 bases from J, the junction kept 14 bases outside the gene matches. The CDR3 is CASSLNPPGGGGSTGELFF. The CDR3 bases are TGTGCCAGCAGCTTAAACCCCCCGGGGGGGGGCGGAAGCACCGGGGAGCTGTTTTTT.

Only one count was recorded for this clone. This chain links TRBV2 with TRBJ1-5, with 7 bases identical to TRBD1. J was trimmed by 2 bases and V by 4 bases; bases with no gene match: 8. CDR3 length: 16 amino acids. Germline-derived CDR1 and CDR2 are SNHLY and FYNNEI. For the CDR3, the DNA is TGTGCCAGCAGTGTTTTGACAGGGTCCGGCAATCAGCCCCAGCATTTT. Its protein product is CASSVLTGSGNQPQHF. The full variable domain, its missing parts supplied by reference TRBV2 and TRBJ1-5, is EPEVTQTPSHQVTQMGQEVILRCVPISNHLYFYWYRQILGQKVEFLVSFYNNEISEKSEIFDDQFSVERPDGSNFTLKIRSTKLEDSAMYFCASSVLTGSGNQPQHFGDGTRLSIL.

This rearrangement joins TRBV19 to TRBJ2-5; 12 nucleotides line up with TRBD2. This CDR3 region has 15 residues. Germline V gene data show CDR1 as LNHDA and CDR2 as SQIVND (reference sequence). The ends lost 5 bases at V and 4 bases at J; junction bases unmatched: 5. The CDR3 DNA is TGTGCCAGTAGTCCAAGGACTAGCGGGGTAGAGACCCAGTACTTC. It is translated as CASSPRTSGVETQYF.

The rearrangement uses TRBV7-8 and TRBJ2-3, with 11 bases fitting TRBD2. Germline CDR1 and CDR2: SGHVS and FQNEAQ. This CDR3 comprises 18 residues. Trimming removed 1 base from V and 4 bases from J; junction bases left unmatched: 10. The CDR3 is CASSLVISGGAGADTQYF. CDR3 sequence (DNA): TGTGCCAGCAGCTTAGTCATTAGCGGGGGGGCCGGGGCAGATACGCAGTATTTT.

V and J are TRBV6-6 and TRBJ1-2; maybe TRBD1 (5 bases). The CDR3 has 13 residues. In germline, CDR1 is MNHNY, CDR2 SVGAGI (reference sequence). The V end was cut by 4 bases, the J end by 4 bases, with 10 bases between. The CDR3 nucleotides are TGTGCCAGCAGTTTTCGGGGGTCCTATGGCTACACCTTC. Protein product: CASSFRGSYGYTF.

The V gene is TRBV6-2 or TRBV6-3, the J gene TRBJ1-2; D is perhaps TRBD1 (5 bases). V was pared by 0 bases and J by 7 bases, with 12 bases between. CDR3 size: 14 residues. Looked up from germline, CDR1 is MNHEY and CDR2 is SVGEGT. The CDR3 sequence: CASSYSNAGGGYTF. In DNA, the CDR3 is TGTGCCAGCAGTTACTCGAACGCCGGGGGTGGCTACACCTTC.

The genes are TRBV3-1 (or the pseudogene TRBV3-2) and TRBJ1-5, with D perhaps TRBD1 (5 bases). Trimming left V 4 bases short and J 1 base short, with 11 bases between. Germline V gene lookup returns CDR1 LGHDT and CDR2 YNNKEL (reference sequence). The CDR3 sequence is 15 residues long. CDR3 in DNA: TGTGCCAGCAGCCCGGGGGGGGTCAGCAATCAGCCCCAGCATTTT. It specifies CASSPGGVSNQPQHF.

This sequence joins TRBV12-3 or TRBV12-4 and TRBJ1-6, with D tentatively TRBD1 (5 bases). This CDR3 contains 13 residues. Trimming removed 5 bases from V and 3 bases from J, with 5 bases in between. The DNA of the CDR3 is TGTGCCAGCAGTCAGGGCTATAATTCACCCCTCCACTTT. It is translated as CASSQGYNSPLHF.

The chain combines TRBV7-2 with TRBJ2-6, with 7 bases matching TRBD2. CDR3 length: 19 residues. V lost 3 bases and J lost 2; bases outside the gene matches: 13. Germline CDR1 and CDR2: SGHTA and FQGNSA. The CDR3 DNA is TGTGCCAGCAGCTTTTCGTCTATCGGGGGAGGGACTGGGGCCAACGTCCTGACTTTC. The encoded protein is CASSFSSIGGGTGANVLTF.

V is TRBV9 and J is TRBJ1-2; the match to TRBD1 covers 7 bases. This CDR3 is built from 13 residues. The V gene's germline CDR1 is SGDLS and CDR2 YYNGEE. The trim removed 5 bases at V and 8 bases at J, leaving 9 bases unmatched. DNA of the CDR3: TGTGCCAGCAGTCGTAGTGACAGGGAGGGCTACACCTTC. Encoded protein: CASSRSDREGYTF.

The rearrangement links TRBV19 to TRBJ2-3; D remains ambiguous. The ends were cut back, 4 bases at V and 2 bases at J, with 13 bases in the middle. This CDR3 is built from 15 residues. Germline lookup yields CDR1 LNHDA and CDR2 SQIVND (reference sequence). The CDR3 region has the DNA TGTGCCAGTAGTACCCAGGCCGACCTCACAGATACGCAGTATTTT. Its protein product is CASSTQADLTDTQYF.

The chain couples TRBV28 to TRBJ1-5; 8 bases match TRBD1. This CDR3 spans 18 amino acids. V gave up 4 bases and J gave up 2 bases; unmatched junction bases: 13. Per the germline V gene, CDR1 is MDHEN and CDR2 is SYDVKM. The chain's CDR3 is CASSSPGTGPGGNQPQHF. In DNA form, the CDR3 reads TGTGCCAGCAGTTCCCCCGGGACAGGTCCTGGGGGCAATCAGCCCCAGCATTTT.

This clone was observed a few times. V and J are TRBV6-2 or TRBV6-3 and TRBJ1-1, with a possible D match to TRBD1 (5 bases). The CDR3 loop spans 15 amino acids. Germline CDR1 MNHEY, CDR2 SVGEGT. Trimming took off 0 bases at V and 1 base at J, with 9 bases between the two ends. CDR3 region: CASSYSGVGNTEAFF. The CDR3 DNA reads TGTGCCAGCAGTTACTCAGGGGTAGGGAACACTGAAGCTTTCTTT.

The chain is built from TRBV6-2 or TRBV6-3 and TRBJ1-5, with TRBD1 identical over 9 bases. V lost 4 bases and J lost 9; bases outside the gene matches: 10. Germline lookup yields CDR1 MNHEY and CDR2 SVGEGT. The CDR3 runs 15 residues. The CDR3 reads CASSSTGQGGSPQHF. In nucleotides, the CDR3 is TGTGCCAGCAGTTCAACGGGACAGGGAGGGTCGCCCCAGCATTTT.

This clone has only one observation. V gene TRBV5-1 combines with J gene TRBJ2-3, with a weak D call TRBD2 (6 bases). The CDR3 is 13 amino acids. In germline, CDR1 is SGHRS, CDR2 YFSETQ. V was pared by 3 bases and J by 6 bases, with 11 bases between. The DNA of the CDR3 is TGCGCCAGCAGCTGGGAGGACCGGGATACGCAGTATTTT. Its translation: CASSWEDRDTQYF.

The V call is TRBV3-1 (or the pseudogene TRBV3-2), the J call TRBJ1-6, with 9 bases matching TRBD1. Trimming cost V 5 bases and J 10 bases; bases outside gene matches: 6. This CDR3 is built from 14 residues. CDR1 and CDR2 (germline): LGHDT, YNNKEL (reference sequence). Written as DNA, the CDR3 is TGTGCCAGCAGCAACGGACAGGGGAGGTCACCCCTCCACTTT. It encodes CASSNGQGRSPLHF.

The chain recombines TRBV7-9 with TRBJ2-3; the D gene is possibly TRBD1 (6 bases). Between the trimmed V and J ends, which lost 6 bases and 4 bases, there was a span of 14 bases. The V gene's germline CDR1 is SEHNR and CDR2 FQNEAQ (reference sequence). The CDR3 is made up of 14 amino acids. The CDR3 DNA reads TGTGCCAGCAGTCACCATACAGGGCCAGATACGCAGTATTTT. Translating it yields CASSHHTGPDTQYF.

This chain uses TRBV9 with TRBJ2-1; maybe TRBD2 (7 bases). The CDR3 totals 15 residues. The V end lost 6 bases, the J end lost 2 bases, and 15 bases lay between the germline ends. Germline V lookup: CDR1 SGDLS, CDR2 YYNGEE. The CDR3 is CASTLGGAAYNEQFF. CDR3 coding DNA: TGTGCCAGCACCCTGGGGGGGGCGGCCTACAATGAGCAGTTCTTC.

This rearrangement joins TRBV4-1 to TRBJ1-4; TRBD1 matches 7 bases. The length of the CDR3 is 16 residues. Germline CDR1 MGHRA, CDR2 YSYEKL. V shed 4 bases, J shed 2 bases, and the junction held 7 bases outside the gene matches. CDR3 sequence: CASSPFAGQTNEKLFF. The CDR3 region has the DNA TGCGCCAGCAGCCCCTTCGCGGGACAGACTAATGAAAAACTGTTTTTT.

The chain recombines TRBV6-2 or TRBV6-3 with TRBJ1-5; 7 nucleotides match TRBD1. V was clipped by 2 bases and J by 9 bases; unmatched bases: 7. Per germline, CDR1 MNHEY and CDR2 SVGEGT. The CDR3 has 14 residues. The CDR3 reads CASSYPGQARPQHF. For the CDR3, the DNA is TGTGCCAGCAGTTACCCCGGACAGGCCCGGCCCCAGCATTTT.